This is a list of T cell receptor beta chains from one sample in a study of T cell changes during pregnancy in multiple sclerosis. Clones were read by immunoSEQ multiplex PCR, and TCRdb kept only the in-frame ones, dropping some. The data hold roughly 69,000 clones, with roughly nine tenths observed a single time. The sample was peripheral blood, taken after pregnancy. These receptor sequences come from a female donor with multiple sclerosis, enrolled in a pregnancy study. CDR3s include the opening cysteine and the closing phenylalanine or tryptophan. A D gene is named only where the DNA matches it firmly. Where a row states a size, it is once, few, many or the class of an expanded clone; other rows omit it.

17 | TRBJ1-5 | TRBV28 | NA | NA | TGTGCCAGCAGTCCAACCCTGGGCGCTGTAGGCAATCAGCCCCAGCATTTT | CASSPTLGAVGNQPQHF
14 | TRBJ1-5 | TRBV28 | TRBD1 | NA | TGTGCCAGCAGTTCAGGACAGGGAGACCAGCCCCAGCATTTT | CASSSGQGDQPQHF
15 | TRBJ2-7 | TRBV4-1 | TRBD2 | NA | TGCGCCAGCAGCCAGCAACTAGCGGGATCCTACGAGCAGTACTTC | CASSQQLAGSYEQYF
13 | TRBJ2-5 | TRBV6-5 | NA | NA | TGTGCCAGCAGTTTTAGGGGGATAGAGACCCAGTACTTC | CASSFRGIETQYF
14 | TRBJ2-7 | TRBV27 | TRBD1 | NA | TGTGCCAGCAGTAGACAGGGGATCCCCTACGAGCAGTACTTC | CASSRQGIPYEQYF
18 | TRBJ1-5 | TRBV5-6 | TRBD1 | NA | TGTGCCAGCAGCTTGGCGGGGACAGGGCACGATAGCAATCAGCCCCAGCATTTT | CASSLAGTGHDSNQPQHF
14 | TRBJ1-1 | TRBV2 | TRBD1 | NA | TGTGCCAGCAGTTGGGACAGGGCGGGCACTGAAGCTTTCTTT | CASSWDRAGTEAFF
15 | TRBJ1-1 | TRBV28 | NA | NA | TGTGCCAGCAGTTCCCCCGGGACTGTGAACACTGAAGCTTTCTTT | CASSSPGTVNTEAFF
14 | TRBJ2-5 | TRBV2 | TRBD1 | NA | TGTGCCAGCAGCCCCCGGGACAGCCTAGGGACCCAGTACTTC | CASSPRDSLGTQYF
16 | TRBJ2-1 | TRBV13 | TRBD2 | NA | TGTGCCAGCAGCTTACGCGGGAGTGAGTCCTACAATGAGCAGTTCTTC | CASSLRGSESYNEQFF
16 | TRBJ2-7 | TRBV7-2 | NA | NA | TGTGCCAGCAGCTCAGCCAAGAGCGTAAGCTCCTACGAGCAGTACTTC | CASSSAKSVSSYEQYF
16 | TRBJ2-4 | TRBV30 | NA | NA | TGTGCCTGGAGTGTCCCCCCGGGGAGAGGGAGCAGCATTCAGTACTTC | CAWSVPPGRGSSIQYF
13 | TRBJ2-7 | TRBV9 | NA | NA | TGTGCCAGCAGCGTTGGGACTCACTACGAGCAGTACTTC | CASSVGTHYEQYF
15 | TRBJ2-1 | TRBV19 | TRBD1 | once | TGTGCCAGTACCAAACAGACAGGGTGGAACAATGAGCAGTTCTTC | CASTKQTGWNNEQFF
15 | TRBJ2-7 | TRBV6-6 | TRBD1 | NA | TGTGCCAGCAGTTACTCTACAGGGGGCGGGGACGAGCAGTACTTC | CASSYSTGGGDEQYF
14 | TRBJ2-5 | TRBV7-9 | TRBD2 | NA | TGTGCCAGCAGCTTAGTGCAGGGAGGGGAGACCCAGTACTTC | CASSLVQGGETQYF
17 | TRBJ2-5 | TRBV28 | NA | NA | TGTGCCAGTGGAGGCGGGATGGGATACTGGTTTCAAGAGACCCAGTACTTC | CASGGGMGYWFQETQYF
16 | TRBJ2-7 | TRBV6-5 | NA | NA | TGTGCCAGCAGTTACACAGGCGCTAATCCCTTCTACGAGCAGTACTTC | CASSYTGANPFYEQYF
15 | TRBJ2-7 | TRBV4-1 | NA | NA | TGCGCCAGCAGCCAAGGTCAAACAGGGAACTACGAGCAGTACTTC | CASSQGQTGNYEQYF
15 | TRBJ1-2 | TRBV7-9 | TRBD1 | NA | TGTGCCAGCAGCCCCGGGACAGACACTAACTATGGCTACACCTTC | CASSPGTDTNYGYTF
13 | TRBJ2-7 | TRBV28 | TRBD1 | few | TGTGCCAGCAGTTTACAGGGGGCGCAGGGGCAGTACTTC | CASSLQGAQGQYF